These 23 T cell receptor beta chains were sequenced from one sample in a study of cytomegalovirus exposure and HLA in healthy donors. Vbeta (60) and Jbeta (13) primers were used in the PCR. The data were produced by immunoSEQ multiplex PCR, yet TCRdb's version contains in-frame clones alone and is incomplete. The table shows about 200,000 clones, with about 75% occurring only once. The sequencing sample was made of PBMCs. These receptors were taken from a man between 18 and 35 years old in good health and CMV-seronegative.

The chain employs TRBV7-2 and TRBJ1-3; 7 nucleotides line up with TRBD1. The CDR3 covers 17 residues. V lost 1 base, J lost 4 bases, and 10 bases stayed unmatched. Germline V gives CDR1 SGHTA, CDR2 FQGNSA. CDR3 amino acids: CASSLVGGGAEGNTIYF. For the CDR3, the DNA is TGTGCCAGCAGCTTAGTAGGAGGGGGCGCGGAGGGAAACACCATATATTTT. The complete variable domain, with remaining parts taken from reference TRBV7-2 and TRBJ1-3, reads GAGVSQSPSNKVTEKGKDVELRCDPISGHTALYWYRQSLGQGLEFLIYFQGNSAPDKSGLPSDRFSAERTGGSVSTLTIQRTQQEDSAVYLCASSLVGGGAEGNTIYFGEGSWLTVV.

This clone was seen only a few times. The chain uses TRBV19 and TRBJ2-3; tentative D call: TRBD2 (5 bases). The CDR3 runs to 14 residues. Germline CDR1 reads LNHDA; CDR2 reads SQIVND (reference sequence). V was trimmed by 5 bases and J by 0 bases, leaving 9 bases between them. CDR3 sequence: CASSPRTSTDTQYF. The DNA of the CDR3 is TGTGCCAGTAGTCCCCGGACTAGCACAGATACGCAGTATTTT. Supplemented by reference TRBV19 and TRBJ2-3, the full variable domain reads DGGITQSPKYLFRKEGQNVTLSCEQNLNHDAMYWYRQDPGQGLRLIYYSQIVNDFQKGDIAEGYSVSREKKESFPLTVTSAQKNPTAFYLCASSPRTSTDTQYFGPGTRLTVL.

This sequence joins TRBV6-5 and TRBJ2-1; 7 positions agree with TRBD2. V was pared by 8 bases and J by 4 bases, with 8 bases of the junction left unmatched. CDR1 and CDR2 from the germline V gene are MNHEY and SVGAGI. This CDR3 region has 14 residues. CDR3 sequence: CASGSSGKYNEQFF. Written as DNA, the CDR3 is TGTGCCAGCGGATCTAGCGGAAAATACAATGAGCAGTTCTTC.

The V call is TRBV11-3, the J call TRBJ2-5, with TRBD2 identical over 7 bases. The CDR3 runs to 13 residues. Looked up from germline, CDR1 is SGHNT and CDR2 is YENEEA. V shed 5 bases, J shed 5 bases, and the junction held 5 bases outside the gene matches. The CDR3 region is CASSLVGGETQYF. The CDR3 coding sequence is TGTGCCAGCAGCCTAGTGGGGGGGGAGACCCAGTACTTC.

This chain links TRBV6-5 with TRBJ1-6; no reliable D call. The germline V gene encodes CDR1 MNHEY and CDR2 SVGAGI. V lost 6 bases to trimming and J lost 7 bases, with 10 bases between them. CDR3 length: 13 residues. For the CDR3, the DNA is TGTGCCAGCAGCCAGAACCCCAATTCACCCCTCCACTTT. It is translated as CASSQNPNSPLHF.

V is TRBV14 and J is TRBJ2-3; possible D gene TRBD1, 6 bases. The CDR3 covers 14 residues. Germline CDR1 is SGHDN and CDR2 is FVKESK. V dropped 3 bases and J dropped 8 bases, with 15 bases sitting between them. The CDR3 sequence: CASSQASGDSTQYF. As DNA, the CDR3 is TGTGCCAGCAGCCAGGCGTCAGGGGATTCTACGCAGTATTTT.

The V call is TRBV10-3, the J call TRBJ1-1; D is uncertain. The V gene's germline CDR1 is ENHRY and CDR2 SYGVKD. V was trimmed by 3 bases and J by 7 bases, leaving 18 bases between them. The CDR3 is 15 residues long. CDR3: CAISDQRSAGDEAFF. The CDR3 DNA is TGTGCCATCAGTGACCAGAGGTCCGCCGGGGATGAAGCTTTCTTT.

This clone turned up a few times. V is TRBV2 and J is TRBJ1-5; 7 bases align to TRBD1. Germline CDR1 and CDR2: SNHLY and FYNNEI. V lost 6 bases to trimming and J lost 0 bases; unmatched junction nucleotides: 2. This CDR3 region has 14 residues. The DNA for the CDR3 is TGTGCCAGCAGGACAGGGTATAGCAATCAGCCCCAGCATTTT. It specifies CASRTGYSNQPQHF.

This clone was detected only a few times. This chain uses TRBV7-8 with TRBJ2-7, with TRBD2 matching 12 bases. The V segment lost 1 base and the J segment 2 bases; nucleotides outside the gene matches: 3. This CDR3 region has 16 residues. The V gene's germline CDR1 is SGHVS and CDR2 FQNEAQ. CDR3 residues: CASSLVLAGGTYEQYF. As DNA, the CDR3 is TGTGCCAGCAGCTTAGTTCTAGCGGGAGGGACCTACGAGCAGTACTTC.

CDR3 DNA sequence: TGTGCCAGCAGCGTAGGAGGGTCCGGGCAGCCCCAGCATTTT. This codes for CASSVGGSGQPQHF. The rearrangement uses TRBV9 and TRBJ1-5; the D is unclear. Trimming shortened V by 0 bases and J by 7 bases, and 11 bases separated the two germline ends. The CDR3 is 14 amino acids. Per the germline V gene, CDR1 is SGDLS and CDR2 is YYNGEE.

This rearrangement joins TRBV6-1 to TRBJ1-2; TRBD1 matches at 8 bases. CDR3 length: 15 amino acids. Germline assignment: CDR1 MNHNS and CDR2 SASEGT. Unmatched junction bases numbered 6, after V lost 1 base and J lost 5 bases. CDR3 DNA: TGTGCCAGCAGTGAAGGGCTCGGACAGGGTTATGGCTACACCTTC. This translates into CASSEGLGQGYGYTF.

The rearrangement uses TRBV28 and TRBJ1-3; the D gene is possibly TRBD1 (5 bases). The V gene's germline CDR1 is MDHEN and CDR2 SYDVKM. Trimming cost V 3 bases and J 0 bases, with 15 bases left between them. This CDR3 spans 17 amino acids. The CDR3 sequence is CASSFQSTGYSGNTIYF. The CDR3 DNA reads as TGTGCCAGCAGTTTCCAATCTACAGGTTACTCTGGAAACACCATATATTTT.

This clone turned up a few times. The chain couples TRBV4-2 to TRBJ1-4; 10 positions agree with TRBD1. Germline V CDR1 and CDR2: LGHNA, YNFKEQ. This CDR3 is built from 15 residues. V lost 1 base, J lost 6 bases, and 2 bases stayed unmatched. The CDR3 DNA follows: TGTGCCAGCAGCCAAGCCGGGACAGGGGATGAAAAACTGTTTTTT. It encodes CASSQAGTGDEKLFF.

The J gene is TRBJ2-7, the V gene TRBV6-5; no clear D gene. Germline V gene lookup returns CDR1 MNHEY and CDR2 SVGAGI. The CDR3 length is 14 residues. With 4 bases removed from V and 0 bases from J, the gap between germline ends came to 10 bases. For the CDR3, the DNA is TGTGCCAGCAGTTCACCCGGGTTCTCCTACGAGCAGTACTTC. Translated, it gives CASSSPGFSYEQYF.

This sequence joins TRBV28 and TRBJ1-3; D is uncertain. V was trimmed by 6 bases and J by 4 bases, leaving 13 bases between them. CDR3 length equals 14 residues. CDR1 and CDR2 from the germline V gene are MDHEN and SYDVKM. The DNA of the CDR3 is TGTGCCAGCAGCCCATACGCGGCGGGAAACACCATATATTTT. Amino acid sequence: CASSPYAAGNTIYF.

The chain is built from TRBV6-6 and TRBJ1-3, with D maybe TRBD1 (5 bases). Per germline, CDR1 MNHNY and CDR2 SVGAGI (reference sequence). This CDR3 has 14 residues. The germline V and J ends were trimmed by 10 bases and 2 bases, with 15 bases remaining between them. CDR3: CATRSGGTGNTIYF. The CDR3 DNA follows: TGTGCCACTAGATCCGGGGGAACTGGAAACACCATATATTTT.

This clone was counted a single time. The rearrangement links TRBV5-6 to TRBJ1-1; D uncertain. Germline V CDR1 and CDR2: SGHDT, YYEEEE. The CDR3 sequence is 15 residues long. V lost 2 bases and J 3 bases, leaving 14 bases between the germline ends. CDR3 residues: CASSFGSVPDTEAFF. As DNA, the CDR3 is TGTGCCAGCAGCTTCGGGAGTGTCCCCGACACTGAAGCTTTCTTT.

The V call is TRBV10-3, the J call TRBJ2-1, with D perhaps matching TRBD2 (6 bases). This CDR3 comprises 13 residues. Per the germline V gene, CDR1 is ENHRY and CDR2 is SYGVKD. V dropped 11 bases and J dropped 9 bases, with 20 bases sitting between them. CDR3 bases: TGTGCCCTTTCGGACTACCTTTCTGGTGAGCAGTTCTTC. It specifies CALSDYLSGEQFF.

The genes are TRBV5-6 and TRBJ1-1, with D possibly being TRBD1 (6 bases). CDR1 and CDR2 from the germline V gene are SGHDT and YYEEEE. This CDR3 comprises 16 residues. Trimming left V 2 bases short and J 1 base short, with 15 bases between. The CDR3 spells CASSLLGGGRNTEAFF. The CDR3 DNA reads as TGTGCCAGCAGCTTATTGGGGGGGGGCCGGAACACTGAAGCTTTCTTT.

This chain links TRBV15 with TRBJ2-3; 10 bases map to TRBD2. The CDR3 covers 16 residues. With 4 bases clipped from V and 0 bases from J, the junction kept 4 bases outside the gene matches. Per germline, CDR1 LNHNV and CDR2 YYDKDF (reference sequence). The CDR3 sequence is CATSKGLAESTDTQYF. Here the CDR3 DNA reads TGTGCCACCAGCAAAGGACTAGCGGAGAGCACAGATACGCAGTATTTT.

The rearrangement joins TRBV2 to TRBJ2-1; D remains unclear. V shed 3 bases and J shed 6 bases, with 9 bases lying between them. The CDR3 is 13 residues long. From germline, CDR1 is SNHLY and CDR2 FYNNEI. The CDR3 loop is CASSEERGNEQFF. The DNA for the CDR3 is TGTGCCAGCAGTGAGGAGAGAGGCAATGAGCAGTTCTTC.

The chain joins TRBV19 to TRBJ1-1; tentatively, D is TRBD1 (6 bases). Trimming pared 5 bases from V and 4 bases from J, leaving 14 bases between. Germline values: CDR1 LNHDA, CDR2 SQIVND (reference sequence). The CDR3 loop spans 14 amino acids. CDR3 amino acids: CASSFGGAGTEAFF. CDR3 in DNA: TGTGCCAGTAGTTTCGGGGGGGCAGGCACTGAAGCTTTCTTT.

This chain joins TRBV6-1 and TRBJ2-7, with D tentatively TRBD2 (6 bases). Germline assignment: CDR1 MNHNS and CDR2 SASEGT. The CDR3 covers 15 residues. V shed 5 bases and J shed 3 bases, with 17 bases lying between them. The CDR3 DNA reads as TGTGCCAGCAGTCACTTTTCGGCGGACTACTACGAGCAGTACTTC. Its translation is CASSHFSADYYEQYF.